The rows below give T cell receptor beta chains drawn from one sample of a study of control samples from healthy donors and cancer patients. The table came from immunoSEQ multiplex PCR; TCRdb's copy has only in-frame clones and leaves some out. The table lists about 150,000 clones, around 95% of them singletons. The sequenced material came from blood. These receptors were taken from a woman aged 35 to 49 in good health. The CDR3 runs from the conserved cysteine through the conserved F or W. The D gene is left open where the match is weak. Clone sizes are given selectively: once, few, many, or a class where the clone is expanded.

V gene	D gene	clone size	J gene	CDR3 protein	CDR3 DNA
TRBV2	TRBD1	NA	TRBJ1-3	CASSEDRGSYGNTIYF	TGTGCCAGCAGTGAAGACAGGGGGTCGTATGGAAACACCATATATTTT
TRBV18	NA	NA	TRBJ1-2	CASSLGTLAHGYTF	TGTGCCAGCTCACTCGGGACCCTTGCCCATGGCTACACCTTC
TRBV7-2	NA	NA	TRBJ1-5	CASSLVREVLSNQPQHF	TGTGCCAGCAGCTTAGTTAGGGAGGTTTTAAGCAATCAGCCCCAGCATTTT
TRBV19	NA	NA	TRBJ2-7	CAGDLSYEQYF	TGTGCCGGGGATCTATCCTACGAGCAGTACTTC
TRBV9	NA	NA	TRBJ1-1	CASSRLDGGNTEAFF	TGTGCCAGCAGCAGACTCGATGGCGGGAACACTGAAGCTTTCTTT
TRBV4-3	NA	NA	TRBJ2-1	CASSQDRPRGEQFF	TGCGCCAGCAGCCAAGACCGGCCGCGGGGTGAGCAGTTCTTC
TRBV6-2/TRBV6-3	NA	NA	TRBJ2-7	CASSYSFYEQYF	TGTGCCAGCAGTTACTCATTTTACGAGCAGTACTTC
TRBV7-9	NA	NA	TRBJ1-4	CASSLSGVGEKLFF	TGTGCCAGCAGCCTGTCCGGCGTAGGGGAAAAACTGTTTTTT
TRBV10-3	NA	NA	TRBJ1-2	CAISEGGRAYGYTF	TGTGCCATCAGTGAAGGAGGGAGAGCCTATGGCTACACCTTC
TRBV2	TRBD1	once	TRBJ1-1	CASSEDRGGTEAFF	TGTGCCAGCAGTGAGGACAGGGGGGGTACTGAAGCTTTCTTT
TRBV9	TRBD2	NA	TRBJ2-2	CASRAGEANTGELFF	TGTGCCAGCAGGGCGGGAGAAGCGAACACCGGGGAGCTGTTTTTT
TRBV2	NA	NA	TRBJ1-5	CASRNNIVNQPQHF	TGTGCCAGCAGAAACAATATAGTTAATCAGCCCCAGCATTTT
TRBV12-5	TRBD2	NA	TRBJ2-1	CASGLGPGRLAGGGEQFF	TGTGCTAGTGGTTTGGGGCCGGGAAGGCTAGCGGGAGGAGGTGAGCAGTTCTTC
TRBV29-1	TRBD2	NA	TRBJ2-7	CSAGGGGFYEQYF	TGCAGCGCAGGCGGCGGGGGTTTCTACGAGCAGTACTTC